A single sample is the source of the 19 T cell receptor beta chains below, sequenced in a study of vaccination and CD4 T cells after COVID-19 (dated by TCRdb to about 2022). Reading the label with the study, this specimen's treatment or condition is: approximately nine-day PBMC culture with coronavirus spike peptide pools or control peptides (ViraFEST assay). CD4+ T cells from unexposed donors were collected before the COVID-19 pandemic (2011-2018). Receptor libraries were prepared by PCR. The run used an Illumina iSeq 100. DNA from cultured CD4+ T cells underwent TCR sequencing with the Oncomine TCR Beta short-read assay at the Johns Hopkins FTIC core. The public reads were run again by TCRdb, first through fastp at Q25 and then through MiXCR, and only productive beta chains were kept. Entries that share a CDR3 protein sequence are merged under the most common genes and DNA. Recorded for this sample are under 7,500 distinct CDR3 sequences; around half of them occurred a single time. Of the sample, 25% falls within the top ten clones.

These receptors have no known antigen. Sequencing was performed on CD4+ T cells from blood, cultured in vitro. The receptors originated from a human donor in good health.

The V call is TRBV11-2, the J call TRBJ2-7; perhaps TRBD1 as D (7 bases). The CDR3 consists of 13 residues. V was cut by 2 bases and J by 6 bases, with 11 bases left in between. Germline assignment: CDR1 SGHAT and CDR2 FQNNGV. The CDR3 coding sequence is TGTGCCAGCAGCTTAAGGCAGGGGGGCGAGCAGTACTTC. Amino acid sequence: CASSLRQGGEQYF.

The rearrangement joins TRBV28 to TRBJ2-7; 9 bases map to TRBD2. CDR3 size: 15 residues. Trimming took 3 bases from V and 2 from J; bases not matched to a gene: 5. CDR1 is MDHEN, CDR2 SYDVKM, per germline. The CDR3 reads CASSFSLAGPYEQYF. As DNA, the CDR3 is TGTGCCAGCAGTTTTTCTCTAGCGGGGCCCTACGAGCAGTACTTC.

The rearrangement uses TRBV6-5 and TRBJ2-2; D gene unclear. The CDR3 loop spans 14 amino acids. V was clipped by 2 bases and J by 7 bases, with 11 bases between them. Germline lookup yields CDR1 MNHEY and CDR2 SVGAGI. The CDR3 sequence is CASSYGRIIGELFF. CDR3 coding DNA: TGTGCCAGCAGTTACGGACGGATCATCGGGGAGCTGTTTTTT.

This chain uses TRBV7-9 with TRBJ2-3, with TRBD2 matching over 15 bases. With 0 bases clipped from V and 0 bases from J, the junction kept 4 bases outside the gene matches. The CDR3 extends over 19 amino acids. Germline values: CDR1 SEHNR, CDR2 FQNEAQ (reference sequence). The CDR3 region has the DNA TGTGCCAGCAGCTTAGCGGGACTAGCGGGGGGACCTAGCACAGATACGCAGTATTTT. Translating it yields CASSLAGLAGGPSTDTQYF. Together with reference TRBV7-9 and TRBJ2-3, the CDR3 gives the full variable domain: DTGVSQNPRHKITKRGQNVTFRCDPISEHNRLYWYRQTLGQGPEFLTYFQNEAQLEKSRLLSDRFSAERPKGSFSTLEIQRTEQGDSAMYLCASSLAGLAGGPSTDTQYFGPGTRLTVL.

The chain employs TRBV28 and TRBJ1-2; D is undetermined. The V end was cut by 0 bases, the J end by 2 bases, with 7 bases between. The germline CDR1 and CDR2 sequences are MDHEN and SYDVKM. The CDR3 spans 14 residues. The CDR3 is CASSLWIRNYGYTF. The CDR3 coding sequence is TGTGCCAGCAGTTTATGGATACGGAACTATGGCTACACCTTC.

This sequence joins TRBV20-1 and TRBJ1-6; D gene uncertain. Germline lookup yields CDR1 DFQATT and CDR2 SNEGSKA (reference sequence). Trimming shortened V by 1 base and J by 6 bases, and 10 bases separated the two germline ends. The CDR3 length is 14 residues. The CDR3 DNA reads TGCAGTGCTAGAGTAGTCGGTTTTAATTCACCCCTCCACTTT. Amino acids: CSARVVGFNSPLHF.

The chain joins TRBV7-2 to TRBJ2-3; the match to TRBD2 covers 11 bases. Germline values: CDR1 SGHTA, CDR2 FQGNSA. J gave up 0 bases and V 1 base, and 3 bases lay outside the gene matches. This CDR3 is 17 amino acids long. CDR3 protein: CASSLGASGGSTDTQYF. The CDR3 DNA reads as TGTGCCAGCAGCTTAGGGGCTAGCGGGGGGAGCACAGATACGCAGTATTTT.

J is TRBJ1-1 and V is TRBV19, with D possibly being TRBD1 (5 bases). V was trimmed by 6 bases and J by 7 bases, leaving 15 bases between them. The germline V gene has CDR1 LNHDA and CDR2 SQIVND (reference sequence). The CDR3 totals 13 residues. Here the CDR3 DNA reads TGTGCCAGTAGCTTACGAGGGACGGATGAAGCTTTCTTT. Translation: CASSLRGTDEAFF.

The chain employs TRBV5-1 and TRBJ2-7; weak D call: TRBD1 (6 bases). The CDR3 runs to 15 residues. Germline V gives CDR1 SGHRS, CDR2 YFSETQ. Between the trimmed V and J ends, which lost 1 base and 5 bases, there was a span of 16 bases. The CDR3 region is CASSLNGQGIHEQYF. As DNA, the CDR3 is TGCGCCAGCAGCTTGAACGGGCAGGGGATCCACGAGCAGTACTTC.

The rearrangement links TRBV20-1 to TRBJ2-3; D is possibly TRBD1 or TRBD2 (6 bases each). Germline V CDR1 and CDR2: DFQATT, SNEGSKA (reference sequence). The CDR3 extends over 13 amino acids. Trimming took off 7 bases at V and 2 bases at J, with 13 bases between the two ends. CDR3 nucleotides: TGCAGTGGGTGGGGGGACAACACAGATACGCAGTATTTT. Its translation: CSGWGDNTDTQYF.

In this sample, this clonotype turned up a few times. The V gene is TRBV20-1, the J gene TRBJ2-1; 7 positions agree with TRBD2. The length of the CDR3 is 15 residues. Germline V CDR1 and CDR2: DFQATT, SNEGSKA (reference sequence). V dropped 5 bases and J dropped 6; count of bases not matched to a gene: 13. CDR3 protein: CSALQTGGSSNEQFF. The CDR3 DNA is TGCAGTGCTCTTCAAACGGGCGGGAGTAGCAATGAGCAGTTCTTC.

The table lists this clonotype with a count of one. The rearrangement links TRBV20-1 to TRBJ2-7; possibly TRBD1 or TRBD2 for D (5 bases each). The germline gives CDR1 DFQATT, CDR2 SNEGSKA (reference sequence). The CDR3 contains 16 residues. V was trimmed by 8 bases and J by 6 bases, leaving 29 bases between them. Written as DNA, the CDR3 is TGCAGTATGGGGCCGATGAGTTCGGGGATAGGTTCCGAGCAGTACTTC. Its translation: CSMGPMSSGIGSEQYF.

V is TRBV12-3 or TRBV12-4 and J is TRBJ1-1; 7 positions agree with TRBD1. V trimming: 5 bases; J trimming: 2 bases; junction bases outside the gene matches: 8. The length of the CDR3 is 15 residues. Written as DNA, the CDR3 is TGTGCCAGCAGTGTAGGGGCAGGGGGAAACACTGAAGCTTTCTTT. Translation: CASSVGAGGNTEAFF.

The sample holds a few counts of this clonotype. The CDR3 reads CASSNGLAGGMSYEQYF. The CDR3 region has the DNA TGTGCCAGCAGTAACGGACTAGCGGGGGGTATGTCCTACGAGCAGTACTTC. V usage is TRBV6-1 and J usage is TRBJ2-7; 14 bases align to TRBD2. V dropped 5 bases and J dropped 1; count of bases not matched to a gene: 7. This CDR3 is built from 17 residues. From germline, CDR1 is MNHNS and CDR2 SASEGT.

This clonotype was counted once. The chain links TRBV20-1 to TRBJ2-5, with D possibly TRBD1 on 6 matching bases. From germline, CDR1 is DFQATT and CDR2 SNEGSKA (reference sequence). Trimming took off 0 bases at V and 5 bases at J, with 16 bases between the two ends. This CDR3 is 15 amino acids long. CDR3 protein: CSARDPQGPTETQYF. Written as DNA, the CDR3 is TGCAGTGCTAGAGATCCGCAGGGGCCGACCGAGACCCAGTACTTC.

The rearrangement uses TRBV7-6 and TRBJ1-1; D is undetermined. The V gene lost 3 bases and the J gene lost 1 base, with 9 bases spanning the gap. Germline V lookup: CDR1 SGHVS, CDR2 FNYEAQ. The CDR3 contains 14 residues. The CDR3 nucleotides read TGTGCCAGCAGCTTGGGGAGGGCGAACACTGAAGCTTTCTTT. Translation: CASSLGRANTEAFF.

The chain joins TRBV6-2 or TRBV6-3 to TRBJ2-7, with unresolved D. CDR1 is MNHEY, CDR2 SVGEGT, per germline. The CDR3 length is 13 residues. Trimming cost V 6 bases and J 6 bases, with 15 bases left between them. CDR3 sequence: CASRRSPSGEQYF. CDR3 sequence (DNA): TGTGCCAGCAGAAGGTCCCCCTCTGGCGAGCAGTACTTC.

This sequence joins TRBV9 and TRBJ2-5, with D possibly called TRBD1 or TRBD2 (5 bases each). The CDR3 sequence is 14 residues long. Germline loops: CDR1 SGDLS, CDR2 YYNGEE. The V end lost 0 bases, the J end lost 0 bases, and 6 bases lay between the germline ends. CDR3 in DNA: TGTGCCAGCAGCGTAGGAGGGGACCAAGAGACCCAGTACTTC. It encodes CASSVGGDQETQYF.

The V and J genes are TRBV2 and TRBJ2-7, with 7 bases aligning to TRBD1. The V and J ends lost 4 bases and 4 bases, in that order; junction bases with no gene match: 4. Germline V gene sequence: CDR1 SNHLY, CDR2 FYNNEI. The CDR3 loop spans 13 amino acids. CDR3 sequence reads: CASSATGKYEQYF. The CDR3 nucleotides read TGTGCCAGCAGTGCGACAGGGAAGTACGAGCAGTACTTC.